This TCR beta chain emerged from a study of CD8 T cells in Susac syndrome. Study overall: Susac syndrome patients were untreated, on corticosteroids with some adding intravenous immunoglobulin, or on intravenous immunoglobulin only.

The RNA, roughly 0.5 to 1 ug, was put through reverse transcription using random hexamers. The method of amplification for TCR beta CDR3 was immunoSEQ multiplex PCR, covering 54 Vbeta and 13 Jbeta. Using its own MiXCR run on the immunoSEQ multiplex PCR reads, TCRdb lists one record per CDR3 protein. The data hold some 200,000 distinct CDR3 sequences, with around nine tenths observed a single time. The CDR3 consists of 15 residues. Trimming removed 7 bases at V and 1 base at J, with 15 bases between. CDR1 and CDR2 from the germline V gene are SNHLY and FYNNEI. Sequencing of TCR beta was performed on blood CD8+ T cells and on blood CD4+ T cells. In contrast to the negatively isolated CD8+ and CD4+ T cells, TEMRA cells were FACS-enriched.

The V gene is TRBV2, the J gene TRBJ2-3; D is unresolved. This TCR came from a human donor with Susac syndrome. Sample: CD4+ T cells from PBMCs. CDR3 in amino acids: CASTEGIRRTDTQYF. In nucleotides, the CDR3 is TGTGCCAGCACCGAAGGAATCCGTCGCACAGATACGCAGTATTTT.